These T cell receptor beta chains were read from a single sample in a study of blood T cell repertoires in COVID-19. Data came from immunoSEQ multiplex PCR; TCRdb stores just in-frame clones and leaves some out. The profile shows some 130,000 clones, roughly three quarters of them singletons. What was sequenced was peripheral blood. The receptors were gathered from a woman older than 75 with acute or convalescent COVID-19. The CDR3 runs from the conserved cysteine through the conserved F or W. D genes are given only for firm matches. Size values are once, few and many counts, or a class for expanded clones, and some rows have none.

cdr3_nt: TGCAGCTCGTCGACAGGGTCTAACTATGGCTACACCTTC
cdr3_aa: CSSSTGSNYGYTF
cdr3_length: 13
d_call: TRBD1
j_call: TRBJ1-2
v_call: TRBV29-1
clone_size: once

cdr3_nt: TGCGCCAGCAGCTTGGGGGGCGCCTATAATTCACCCCTCCACTTT
cdr3_aa: CASSLGGAYNSPLHF
cdr3_length: 15
d_call: .
j_call: TRBJ1-6
v_call: TRBV5-1
clone_size: medium-sized

cdr3_nt: TGTGCCAGTAACCCCTCCCGGACCGGGACAGGGGGCATCAATCAGCCCCAGCATTTT
cdr3_aa: CASNPSRTGTGGINQPQHF
cdr3_length: 19
d_call: TRBD1
j_call: TRBJ1-5
v_call: TRBV19
clone_size: .

cdr3_nt: TGTGCCAGCAGCTTTGGCCCCATGTCCAGCTCCTACAATGAGCAGTTCTTC
cdr3_aa: CASSFGPMSSSYNEQFF
cdr3_length: 17
d_call: .
j_call: TRBJ2-1
v_call: TRBV7-3
clone_size: .

cdr3_nt: TGTGCCAGCAGTTGGGTGGGTGCGGGAGGCAGTTCAGAGACCCAGTACTTC
cdr3_aa: CASSWVGAGGSSETQYF
cdr3_length: 17
d_call: TRBD2
j_call: TRBJ2-5
v_call: TRBV28
clone_size: .

cdr3_nt: TGTGCCACCAGCAGAGATCTGAGACAGGGGCATGGCTACACCTTC
cdr3_aa: CATSRDLRQGHGYTF
cdr3_length: 15
d_call: TRBD1
j_call: TRBJ1-2
v_call: TRBV15
clone_size: once

cdr3_nt: TGTGCCAGCAGCTTCTCGCGGCCTCTCACTACCTACGAGCAGTACTTC
cdr3_aa: CASSFSRPLTTYEQYF
cdr3_length: 16
d_call: .
j_call: TRBJ2-7
v_call: TRBV7-2
clone_size: .

cdr3_nt: TGTGCCAGTAGCATAGGAAGAGGATTGGGTGAAAAACTGTTTTTT
cdr3_aa: CASSIGRGLGEKLFF
cdr3_length: 15
d_call: .
j_call: TRBJ1-4
v_call: TRBV19
clone_size: .

cdr3_nt: TGTGCCTGGAGTCCTGGGACAGGACGATCGAGCGGCTACACCTTC
cdr3_aa: CAWSPGTGRSSGYTF
cdr3_length: 15
d_call: TRBD1
j_call: TRBJ1-2
v_call: TRBV30
clone_size: .

cdr3_nt: TGCGCCAGCAGCCAAGAAGGGGTGGCCAACTATGGCTACACCTTC
cdr3_aa: CASSQEGVANYGYTF
cdr3_length: 15
d_call: .
j_call: TRBJ1-2
v_call: TRBV4-3
clone_size: .

cdr3_nt: TGTGCCAGCAGCCAGGGAGGCCGGGGCAATCAGCCCCAGCATTTT
cdr3_aa: CASSQGGRGNQPQHF
cdr3_length: 15
d_call: .
j_call: TRBJ1-5
v_call: TRBV3-1/TRBV3-2
clone_size: few

cdr3_nt: TGTGCCAGCAGCTTACTTCTCACAGGGAACTATGGCTACACCTTC
cdr3_aa: CASSLLLTGNYGYTF
cdr3_length: 15
d_call: .
j_call: TRBJ1-2
v_call: TRBV7-8
clone_size: .

cdr3_nt: TGTGCCAGCAGGCAGGAATCGGATACGCAGTATTTT
cdr3_aa: CASRQESDTQYF
cdr3_length: 12
d_call: .
j_call: TRBJ2-3
v_call: TRBV2
clone_size: .

cdr3_nt: TGTGCCAGCAGCCATGTTGGACTAGCGGGAGGGCCTGACGAGCAGTACTTC
cdr3_aa: CASSHVGLAGGPDEQYF
cdr3_length: 17
d_call: TRBD2
j_call: TRBJ2-7
v_call: TRBV3-1/TRBV3-2
clone_size: .

cdr3_nt: TGTGCCAGCAGTGAACTCGCCGGGTATAGCAATCAGCCCCAGCATTTT
cdr3_aa: CASSELAGYSNQPQHF
cdr3_length: 16
d_call: .
j_call: TRBJ1-5
v_call: TRBV6-1
clone_size: .

cdr3_nt: TGCGCCAGCAGCCAAGATGCGGCTAGCGGGGGTAACAATGAGCAGTTCTTC
cdr3_aa: CASSQDAASGGNNEQFF
cdr3_length: 17
d_call: TRBD2
j_call: TRBJ2-1
v_call: TRBV4-3
clone_size: .

cdr3_nt: TGTGCCAGCAGCTCCCTTGGAGCGGGGAACACCCCCTTCTACGAGCAGTACTTC
cdr3_aa: CASSSLGAGNTPFYEQYF
cdr3_length: 18
d_call: TRBD2
j_call: TRBJ2-7
v_call: TRBV11-2
clone_size: .

cdr3_nt: TGTGCCAGCAGCTTACGCGGCGCGCCCGGGGAGCTGTTTTTT
cdr3_aa: CASSLRGAPGELFF
cdr3_length: 14
d_call: .
j_call: TRBJ2-2
v_call: TRBV7-2
clone_size: .

cdr3_nt: TGTGCCAGCAGCCTTAGCGGGAGTGTTCTCGAGCAGTACTTC
cdr3_aa: CASSLSGSVLEQYF
cdr3_length: 14
d_call: TRBD2
j_call: TRBJ2-7
v_call: TRBV3-1/TRBV3-2
clone_size: .

cdr3_nt: TGTGCCAGTAGTATAGACACGAGGGGGCGAATGAACACTGAAGCTTTCTTT
cdr3_aa: CASSIDTRGRMNTEAFF
cdr3_length: 17
d_call: TRBD1
j_call: TRBJ1-1
v_call: TRBV19
clone_size: .

cdr3_nt: TGCGCCAGCAGCTCCGGGACTAGCGGGGGAGGGGCAGATACGCAGTATTTT
cdr3_aa: CASSSGTSGGGADTQYF
cdr3_length: 17
d_call: TRBD2
j_call: TRBJ2-3
v_call: TRBV5-1
clone_size: .

cdr3_nt: TGCGCCAGCAGCCAAGATTGGGGGGGGGCAGGTCAGCCCCAGCATTTT
cdr3_aa: CASSQDWGGAGQPQHF
cdr3_length: 16
d_call: .
j_call: TRBJ1-5
v_call: TRBV4-3
clone_size: .

cdr3_nt: TGTGCCAGCAGCTTGGGGCGGACCACTGAAGCTTTCTTT
cdr3_aa: CASSLGRTTEAFF
cdr3_length: 13
d_call: .
j_call: TRBJ1-1
v_call: TRBV7-3
clone_size: .

cdr3_nt: TGTGCCAGCAGGGCGAACACTGAAGCTTTCTTT
cdr3_aa: CASRANTEAFF
cdr3_length: 11
d_call: .
j_call: TRBJ1-1
v_call: TRBV7-9
clone_size: .

cdr3_nt: TGTGCCAGCAGTATCACGAGGACAGTCTCCTACGAGCAGTACTTC
cdr3_aa: CASSITRTVSYEQYF
cdr3_length: 15
d_call: .
j_call: TRBJ2-7
v_call: TRBV11-1
clone_size: .

cdr3_nt: TGTGCCAGCAGCCAAGATTTGAGAGGAGCTAACTATGGCTACACCTTC
cdr3_aa: CASSQDLRGANYGYTF
cdr3_length: 16
d_call: .
j_call: TRBJ1-2
v_call: TRBV4-2
clone_size: .

cdr3_nt: TGTGCCAGCAGTTTTAACTCTGGAAACACCATATATTTT
cdr3_aa: CASSFNSGNTIYF
cdr3_length: 13
d_call: .
j_call: TRBJ1-3
v_call: TRBV12-3/TRBV12-4
clone_size: .

cdr3_nt: TGTGCCACCAGTGATGGGACAGGGAAGCAGTACTTC
cdr3_aa: CATSDGTGKQYF
cdr3_length: 12
d_call: TRBD1
j_call: TRBJ2-7
v_call: TRBV24-1
clone_size: .

cdr3_nt: TGTGCCAGCAGCTGGGGAGGGCCTCGACAGCTGAACACTGAAGCTTTCTTT
cdr3_aa: CASSWGGPRQLNTEAFF
cdr3_length: 17
d_call: .
j_call: TRBJ1-1
v_call: TRBV5-4
clone_size: once

cdr3_nt: TGCGCCAGCAGCTGGGGGACAGACTCCTACGAGCAGTACTTC
cdr3_aa: CASSWGTDSYEQYF
cdr3_length: 14
d_call: TRBD1
j_call: TRBJ2-7
v_call: TRBV5-1
clone_size: .

cdr3_nt: TGTGCCAGCAGTTACTCTTCCGGGACAGCAAAACTGTTTTTT
cdr3_aa: CASSYSSGTAKLFF
cdr3_length: 14
d_call: TRBD1
j_call: TRBJ1-4
v_call: TRBV6-2/TRBV6-3
clone_size: .

cdr3_nt: TGTGCCAGCAGCTTAAGGGGGGGCACTGAAGCTTTCTTT
cdr3_aa: CASSLRGGTEAFF
cdr3_length: 13
d_call: .
j_call: TRBJ1-1
v_call: TRBV11-3
clone_size: .

cdr3_nt: TGTGCCAGCAGCGCCTCGGGGCGGGACTCCGCTGCTAATGAAAAACTGTTTTTT
cdr3_aa: CASSASGRDSAANEKLFF
cdr3_length: 18
d_call: .
j_call: TRBJ1-4
v_call: TRBV9
clone_size: .

cdr3_nt: TGTGCCAGTAGTACCAGCCGGGGCCAGGGGGATGAGCAGTTCTTC
cdr3_aa: CASSTSRGQGDEQFF
cdr3_length: 15
d_call: TRBD1
j_call: TRBJ2-1
v_call: TRBV19
clone_size: .

cdr3_nt: TGTGCCAGCAGCTTGACAGTACGGACTGAAGCTTTCTTT
cdr3_aa: CASSLTVRTEAFF
cdr3_length: 13
d_call: .
j_call: TRBJ1-1
v_call: TRBV5-4
clone_size: .

cdr3_nt: TGTGCCAGCAGCGTCATAGCGGGGGGGCCGGACACCGGGGAGCTGTTTTTT
cdr3_aa: CASSVIAGGPDTGELFF
cdr3_length: 17
d_call: TRBD2
j_call: TRBJ2-2
v_call: TRBV9
clone_size: few

cdr3_nt: TGTGCCACAGCGGACAGGGGGGAGGATGGCTACACCTTC
cdr3_aa: CATADRGEDGYTF
cdr3_length: 13
d_call: TRBD1
j_call: TRBJ1-2
v_call: TRBV10-3
clone_size: .

cdr3_nt: TGCGCCAGCAGTCCAACTACAGGGGGCGCAGAGCAGTTCTTC
cdr3_aa: CASSPTTGGAEQFF
cdr3_length: 14
d_call: TRBD1
j_call: TRBJ2-1
v_call: TRBV10-1
clone_size: once

cdr3_nt: TGTGCCAGCACGGGGTATGACCCCACAGATACGCAGTATTTT
cdr3_aa: CASTGYDPTDTQYF
cdr3_length: 14
d_call: .
j_call: TRBJ2-3
v_call: TRBV2
clone_size: once

cdr3_nt: TGTGCCAGCAGTTTAGTACAGGGGAACCAGCCCCAGCATTTT
cdr3_aa: CASSLVQGNQPQHF
cdr3_length: 14
d_call: TRBD1
j_call: TRBJ1-5
v_call: TRBV28
clone_size: .

cdr3_nt: TGTGCCATCAGTGAGCCCCGACAGCCCTACGAGCAGTACTTC
cdr3_aa: CAISEPRQPYEQYF
cdr3_length: 14
d_call: .
j_call: TRBJ2-7
v_call: TRBV10-3
clone_size: many